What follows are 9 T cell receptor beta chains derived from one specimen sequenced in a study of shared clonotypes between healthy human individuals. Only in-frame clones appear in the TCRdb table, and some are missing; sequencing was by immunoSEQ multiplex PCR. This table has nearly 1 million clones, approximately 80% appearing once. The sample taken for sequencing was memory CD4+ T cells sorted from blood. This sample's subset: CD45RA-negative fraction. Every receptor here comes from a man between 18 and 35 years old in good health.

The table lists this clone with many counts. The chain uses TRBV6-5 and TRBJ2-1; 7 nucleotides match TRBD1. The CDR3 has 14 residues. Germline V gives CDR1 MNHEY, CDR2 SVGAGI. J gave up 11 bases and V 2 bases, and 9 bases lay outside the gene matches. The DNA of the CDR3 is TGTGCCAGCAGTTACGTGCAGGGGGAACGGAAGCAGTTCTTC. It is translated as CASSYVQGERKQFF.

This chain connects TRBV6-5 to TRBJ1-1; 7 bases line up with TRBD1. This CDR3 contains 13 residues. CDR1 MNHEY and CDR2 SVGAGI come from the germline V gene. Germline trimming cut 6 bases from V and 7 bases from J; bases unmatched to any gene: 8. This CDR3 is CASSRDSALEAFF. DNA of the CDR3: TGTGCCAGCAGCCGGGACAGTGCACTTGAAGCTTTCTTT.

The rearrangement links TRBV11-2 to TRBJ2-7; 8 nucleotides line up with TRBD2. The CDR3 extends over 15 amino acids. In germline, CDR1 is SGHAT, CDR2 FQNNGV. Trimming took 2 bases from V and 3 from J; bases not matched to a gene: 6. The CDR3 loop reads CASSLYASGSYEQYF. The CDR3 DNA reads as TGTGCCAGCAGCTTATACGCGAGCGGGAGCTACGAGCAGTACTTC.

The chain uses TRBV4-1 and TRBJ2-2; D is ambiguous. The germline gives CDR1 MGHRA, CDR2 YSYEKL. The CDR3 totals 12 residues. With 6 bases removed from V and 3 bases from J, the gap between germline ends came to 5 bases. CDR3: CASSPYTGELFF. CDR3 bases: TGCGCCAGCAGTCCCTACACCGGGGAGCTGTTTTTT.

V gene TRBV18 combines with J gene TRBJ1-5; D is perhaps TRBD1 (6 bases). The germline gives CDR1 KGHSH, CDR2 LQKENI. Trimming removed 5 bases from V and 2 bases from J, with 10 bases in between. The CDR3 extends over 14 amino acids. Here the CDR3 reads CASSTKGGNQPQHF. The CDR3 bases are TGTGCCAGCTCAACCAAGGGGGGCAATCAGCCCCAGCATTTT.

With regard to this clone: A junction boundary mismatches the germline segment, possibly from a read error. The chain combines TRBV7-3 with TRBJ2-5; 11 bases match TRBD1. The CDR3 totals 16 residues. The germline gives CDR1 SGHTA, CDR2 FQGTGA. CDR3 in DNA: TGTGCCAGCAGCCTAACTGGGACAGGGGGATCAGAGACCCAGTACTTC. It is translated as CASSLTGTGGSETQYF.

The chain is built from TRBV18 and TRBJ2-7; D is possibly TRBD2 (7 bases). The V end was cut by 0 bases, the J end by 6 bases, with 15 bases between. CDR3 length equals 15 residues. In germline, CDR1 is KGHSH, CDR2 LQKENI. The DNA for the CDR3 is TGTGCCAGCTCACCACCGTCCAGGGGAGGGGGCGAGCAGTACTTC. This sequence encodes CASSPPSRGGGEQYF.

CDR3 sequence: CASSEMDRADYGYTF. The CDR3, as DNA: TGTGCCAGCAGTGAGATGGACAGGGCAGACTATGGCTACACCTTC. This sequence joins TRBV6-1 and TRBJ1-2, with 8 bases aligning to TRBD1. V was pared by 3 bases and J by 3 bases, with 6 bases of the junction left unmatched. The CDR3 is 15 residues long. Per germline, CDR1 MNHNS and CDR2 SASEGT.

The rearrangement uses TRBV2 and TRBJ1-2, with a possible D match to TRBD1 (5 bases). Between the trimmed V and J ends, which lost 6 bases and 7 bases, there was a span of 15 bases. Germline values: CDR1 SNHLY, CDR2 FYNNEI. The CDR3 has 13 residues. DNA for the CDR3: TGTGCCAGCAGATCAGACAGCGGGCTTGGCTACACCTTC. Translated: CASRSDSGLGYTF. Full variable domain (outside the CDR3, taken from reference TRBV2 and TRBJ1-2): EPEVTQTPSHQVTQMGQEVILRCVPISNHLYFYWYRQILGQKVEFLVSFYNNEISEKSEIFDDQFSVERPDGSNFTLKIRSTKLEDSAMYFCASRSDSGLGYTFGSGTRLTVV.